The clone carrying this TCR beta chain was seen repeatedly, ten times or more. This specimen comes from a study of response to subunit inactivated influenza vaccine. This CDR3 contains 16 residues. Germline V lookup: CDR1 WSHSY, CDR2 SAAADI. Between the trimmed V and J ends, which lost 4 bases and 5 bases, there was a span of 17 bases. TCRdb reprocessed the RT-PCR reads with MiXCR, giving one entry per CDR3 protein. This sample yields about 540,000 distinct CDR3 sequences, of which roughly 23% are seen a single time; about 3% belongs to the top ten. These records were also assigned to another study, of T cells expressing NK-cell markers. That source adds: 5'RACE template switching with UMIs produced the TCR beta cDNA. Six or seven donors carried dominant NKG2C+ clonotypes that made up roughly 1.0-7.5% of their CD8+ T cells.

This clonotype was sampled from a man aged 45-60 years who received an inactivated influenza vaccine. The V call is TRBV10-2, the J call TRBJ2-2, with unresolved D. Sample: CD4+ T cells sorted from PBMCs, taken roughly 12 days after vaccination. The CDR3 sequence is CASSGSALQGTGELFF. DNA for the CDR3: TGCGCCAGCAGTGGTTCGGCACTCCAAGGAACCGGGGAGCTGTTTTTT.